This T cell receptor beta chain was recorded in a study of shared clonotypes between healthy human individuals. Clones were sequenced by immunoSEQ multiplex PCR, and TCRdb holds only the in-frame ones, with some missing. Among approximately 1,500,000 clones listed, 95% to 99% were seen once. This clone was counted once. This CDR3 has 14 residues. The source is a man aged 25 to 40 in good health. The V gene is TRBV21-1, the J gene TRBJ2-1; the D call in the table, TRBD2, was not verified against the DNA. TRBV21-1 is a listed pseudogene. The sequenced sample was naive CD4+ T cells sorted from blood. Subset given: CD45RA+ positively selected. In nucleotides, the CDR3 is TGTGCCAGCGGGGGACTAGCGACCTACAATGAGCAGTTCTTC. The encoded protein is CASGGLATYNEQFF.